This T cell receptor beta chain emerged from a study of blood T cell repertoires in COVID-19. The CDR3 runs to 12 residues. Germline V CDR1 and CDR2: MNHEY, SVGAGI. V was cut by 6 bases and J by 7 bases, with 12 bases left in between. Repertoires were generated with immunoSEQ multiplex PCR, while TCRdb's copy carries only in-frame clones and drops some. The sample records fewer than 400,000 clones, 65% to 90% being singletons. The receptor comes from a man in his thirties or forties who had recovered from COVID-19. Sequenced: PBMCs or T cells enriched from blood (not recorded which). The chain carries TRBV6-5 and TRBJ1-2, with a possible D match to TRBD1 (5 bases). The CDR3 here is CASSIGQGGYTF. DNA for the CDR3: TGTGCCAGCAGCATCGGACAAGGTGGCTACACCTTC.